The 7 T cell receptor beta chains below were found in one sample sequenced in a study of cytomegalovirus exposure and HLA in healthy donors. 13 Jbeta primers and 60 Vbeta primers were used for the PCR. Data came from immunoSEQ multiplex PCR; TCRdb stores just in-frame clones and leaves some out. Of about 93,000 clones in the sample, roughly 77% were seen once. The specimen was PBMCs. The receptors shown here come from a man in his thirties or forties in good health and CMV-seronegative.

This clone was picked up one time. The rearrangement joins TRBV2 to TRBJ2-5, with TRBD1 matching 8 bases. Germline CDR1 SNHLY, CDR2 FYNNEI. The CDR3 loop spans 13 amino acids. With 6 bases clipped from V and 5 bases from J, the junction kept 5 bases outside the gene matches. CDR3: CASRAGGAETQYF. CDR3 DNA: TGTGCCAGCAGGGCAGGGGGCGCGGAGACCCAGTACTTC.

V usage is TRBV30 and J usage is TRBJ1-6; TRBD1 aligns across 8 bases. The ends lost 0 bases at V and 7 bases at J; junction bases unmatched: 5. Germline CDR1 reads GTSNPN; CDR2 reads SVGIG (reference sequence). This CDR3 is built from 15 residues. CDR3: CAWSVKRQGNSPLHF. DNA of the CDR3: TGTGCCTGGAGTGTCAAACGACAGGGGAATTCACCCCTCCACTTT.

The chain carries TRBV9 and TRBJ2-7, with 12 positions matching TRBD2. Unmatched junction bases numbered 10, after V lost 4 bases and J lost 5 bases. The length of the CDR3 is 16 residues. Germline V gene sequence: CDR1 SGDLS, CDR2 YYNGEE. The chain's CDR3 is CASSPPSSGGADEQYF. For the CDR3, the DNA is TGTGCCAGCAGCCCCCCGTCTAGCGGGGGGGCCGACGAGCAGTACTTC.

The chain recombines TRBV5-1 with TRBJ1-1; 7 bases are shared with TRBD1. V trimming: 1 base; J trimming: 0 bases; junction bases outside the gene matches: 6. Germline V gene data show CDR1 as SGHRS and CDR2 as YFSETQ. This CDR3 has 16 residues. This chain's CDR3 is CASSLSPTGMNTEAFF. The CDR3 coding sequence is TGCGCCAGCAGCTTGTCGCCGACAGGGATGAACACTGAAGCTTTCTTT.

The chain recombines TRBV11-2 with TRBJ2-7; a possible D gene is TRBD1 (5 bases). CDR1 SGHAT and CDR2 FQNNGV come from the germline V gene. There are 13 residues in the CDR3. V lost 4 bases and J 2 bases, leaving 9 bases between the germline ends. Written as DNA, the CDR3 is TGTGCCAGCAGCTACGGACATACCTACGAGCAGTACTTC. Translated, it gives CASSYGHTYEQYF. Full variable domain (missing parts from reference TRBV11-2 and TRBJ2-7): EAGVAQSPRYKIIEKRQSVAFWCNPISGHATLYWYQQILGQGPKLLIQFQNNGVVDDSQLPKDRFSAERLKGVDSTLKIQPAKLEDSAVYLCASSYGHTYEQYFGPGTRLTVT.

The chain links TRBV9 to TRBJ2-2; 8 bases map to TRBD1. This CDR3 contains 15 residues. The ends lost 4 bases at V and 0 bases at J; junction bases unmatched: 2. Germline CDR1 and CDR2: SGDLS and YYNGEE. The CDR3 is CASSWTGSNTGELFF. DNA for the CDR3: TGTGCCAGCAGCTGGACAGGGTCGAACACCGGGGAGCTGTTTTTT.

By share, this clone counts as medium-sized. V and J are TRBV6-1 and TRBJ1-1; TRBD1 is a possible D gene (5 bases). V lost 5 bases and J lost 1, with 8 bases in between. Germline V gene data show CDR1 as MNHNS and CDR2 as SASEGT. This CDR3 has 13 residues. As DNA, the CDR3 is TGTGCCAGCAGTAGCAGGGAGAACACTGAAGCTTTCTTT. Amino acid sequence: CASSSRENTEAFF.